This TCR beta chain is drawn from a study of CD8+ T cells in alopecia areata. Turning to the study itself: Each of the treated patients was given oral tofacitinib, 5 to 10 mg twice daily, for moderate-to-severe alopecia areata.

After removal of 7 bases from V and 8 bases from J, the junction contained 12 bases not matched to a gene. The germline V gene encodes CDR1 SNHLY and CDR2 FYNNEI. The CDR3 length is 14 residues. Sequencing used cDNA as its template, made by extracting RNA and reverse transcribing it. The table came from immunoSEQ multiplex PCR; TCRdb's copy has only in-frame clones and leaves some out. This table holds some 190,000 clones, roughly 66% found once. Treatment noted: oral pan-JAK inhibitor, 5-10 mg twice daily. Collection of lesional scalp punch biopsies and peripheral blood was performed in alopecia areata patients.

The chain uses TRBV2 and TRBJ2-3; TRBD2 aligns across 7 bases. The clonotype comes from a human donor with alopecia areata. The starting material was CD4+ T cells sorted from blood, obtained at week 24, from a patient treated with tofacitinib. The DNA for the CDR3 is TGTGCCAGCAATACTGGGACCGGGGGGAGTACGCAGTATTTT. Its protein product is CASNTGTGGSTQYF.